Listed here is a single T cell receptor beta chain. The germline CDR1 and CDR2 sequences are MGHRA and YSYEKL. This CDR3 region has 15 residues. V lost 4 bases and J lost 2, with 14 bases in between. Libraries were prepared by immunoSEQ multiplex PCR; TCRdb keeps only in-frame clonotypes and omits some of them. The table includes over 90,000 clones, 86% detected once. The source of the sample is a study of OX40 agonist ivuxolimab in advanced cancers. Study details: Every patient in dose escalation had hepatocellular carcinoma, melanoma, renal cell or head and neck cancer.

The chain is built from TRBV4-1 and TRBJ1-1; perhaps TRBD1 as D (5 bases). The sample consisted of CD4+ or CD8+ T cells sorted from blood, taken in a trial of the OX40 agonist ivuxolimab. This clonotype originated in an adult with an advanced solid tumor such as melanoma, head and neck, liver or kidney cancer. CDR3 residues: CASSPMLRENTEAFF. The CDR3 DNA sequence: TGCGCCAGCAGCCCTATGCTCAGGGAAAACACTGAAGCTTTCTTT.